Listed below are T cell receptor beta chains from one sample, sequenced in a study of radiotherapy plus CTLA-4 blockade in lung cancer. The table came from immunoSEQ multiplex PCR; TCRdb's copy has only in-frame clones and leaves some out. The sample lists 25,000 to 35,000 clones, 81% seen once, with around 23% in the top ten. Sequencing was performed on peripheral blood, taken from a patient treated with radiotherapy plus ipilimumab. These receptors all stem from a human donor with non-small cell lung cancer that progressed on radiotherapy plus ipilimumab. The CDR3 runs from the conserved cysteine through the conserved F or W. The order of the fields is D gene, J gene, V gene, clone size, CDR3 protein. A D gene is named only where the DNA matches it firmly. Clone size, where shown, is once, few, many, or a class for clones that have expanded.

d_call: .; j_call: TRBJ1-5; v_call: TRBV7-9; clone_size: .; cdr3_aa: CASSLSISNQPQHF
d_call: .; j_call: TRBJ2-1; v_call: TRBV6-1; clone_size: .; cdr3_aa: CASSGQGRGEQFF
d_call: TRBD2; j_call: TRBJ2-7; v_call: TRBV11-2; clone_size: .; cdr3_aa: CASSSKPGLAVYEQYF
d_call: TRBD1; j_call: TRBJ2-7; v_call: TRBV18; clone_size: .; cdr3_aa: CASSLPGQGSYEQYF
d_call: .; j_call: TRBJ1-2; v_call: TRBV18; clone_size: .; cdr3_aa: CASSYQQGGDYGYTF
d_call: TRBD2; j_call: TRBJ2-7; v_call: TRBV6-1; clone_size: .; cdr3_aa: CASANSGSYEQYF
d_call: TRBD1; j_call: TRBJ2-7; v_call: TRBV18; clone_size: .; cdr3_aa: CASSPPSQSQGAGAYEQYF
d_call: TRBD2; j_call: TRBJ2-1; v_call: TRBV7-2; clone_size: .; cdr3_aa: CASSGGGPGIYNEQFF
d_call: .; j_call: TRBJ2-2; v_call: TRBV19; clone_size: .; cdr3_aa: CASSIEGTGELFF
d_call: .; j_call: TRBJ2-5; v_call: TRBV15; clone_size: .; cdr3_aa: CATSRDRYQETQYF
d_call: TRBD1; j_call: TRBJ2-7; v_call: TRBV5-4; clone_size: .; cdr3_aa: CASSLGSSGQGIYEQYF
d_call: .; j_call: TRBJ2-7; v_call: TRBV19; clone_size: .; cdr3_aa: CASSNLGLLEQYF
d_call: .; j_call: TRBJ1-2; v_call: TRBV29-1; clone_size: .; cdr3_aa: CSVSDGYTF
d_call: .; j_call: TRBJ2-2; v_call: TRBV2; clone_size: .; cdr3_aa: CASSSQGNTGELFF
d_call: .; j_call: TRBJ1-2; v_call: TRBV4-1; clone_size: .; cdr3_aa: CASSQAQSYGYTF
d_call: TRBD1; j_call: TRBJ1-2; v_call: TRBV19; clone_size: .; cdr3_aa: CASSNIPGQGGYGYTF
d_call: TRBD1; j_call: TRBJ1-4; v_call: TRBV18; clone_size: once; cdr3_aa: CASSPRDRGNEKLFF
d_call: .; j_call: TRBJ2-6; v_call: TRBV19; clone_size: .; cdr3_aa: CASSETGGGANVLTF
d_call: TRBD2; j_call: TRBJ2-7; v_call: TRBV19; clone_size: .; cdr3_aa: CASSPGTSGDHYEQYF
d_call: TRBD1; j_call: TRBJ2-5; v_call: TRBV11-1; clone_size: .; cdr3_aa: CASSVNSGQAKETQYF
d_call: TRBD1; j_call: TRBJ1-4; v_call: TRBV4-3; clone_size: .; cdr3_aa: CASSPGQGETEKLFF
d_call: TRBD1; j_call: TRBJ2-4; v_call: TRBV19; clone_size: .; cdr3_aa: CASSSGGRLNIQYF
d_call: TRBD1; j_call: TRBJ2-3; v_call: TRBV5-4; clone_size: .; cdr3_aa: CASSHQGDSTDTQYF
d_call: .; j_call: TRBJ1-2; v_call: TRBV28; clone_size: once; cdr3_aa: CASSSPPTGYGYTF
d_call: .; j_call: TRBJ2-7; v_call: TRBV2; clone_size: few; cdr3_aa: CASSPKYEQYF
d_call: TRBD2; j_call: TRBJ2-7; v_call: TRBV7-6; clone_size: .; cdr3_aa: CASSLGDPSGGTYEQYF
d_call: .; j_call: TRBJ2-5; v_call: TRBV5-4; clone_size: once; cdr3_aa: CASSGGPGRQETQYF
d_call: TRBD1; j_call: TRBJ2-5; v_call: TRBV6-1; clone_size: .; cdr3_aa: CASSDVGQGRETQYF
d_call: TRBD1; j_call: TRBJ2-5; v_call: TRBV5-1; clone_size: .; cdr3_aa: CASSDSTRQGQETQYF
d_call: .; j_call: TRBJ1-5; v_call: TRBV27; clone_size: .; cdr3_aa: CASRSARDVFQPQHF
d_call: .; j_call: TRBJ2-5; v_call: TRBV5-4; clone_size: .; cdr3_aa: CASSLRQVQETQYF
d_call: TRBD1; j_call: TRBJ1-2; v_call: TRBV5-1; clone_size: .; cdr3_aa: CASSGGQAGYGYTF
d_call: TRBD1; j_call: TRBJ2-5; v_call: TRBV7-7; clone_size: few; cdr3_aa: CASRTLGTGQETQYF
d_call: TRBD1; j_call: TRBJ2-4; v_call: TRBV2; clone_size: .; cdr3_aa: CASSDVGTALRLAKNIQYF
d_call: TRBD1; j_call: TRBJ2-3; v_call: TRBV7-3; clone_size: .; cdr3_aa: CASSPRDRDTDTQYF
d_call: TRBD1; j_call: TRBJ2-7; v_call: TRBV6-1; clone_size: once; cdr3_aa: CASTGTGAGEQYF
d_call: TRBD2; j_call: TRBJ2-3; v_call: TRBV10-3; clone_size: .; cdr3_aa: CAIRPLLAEATDTQYF
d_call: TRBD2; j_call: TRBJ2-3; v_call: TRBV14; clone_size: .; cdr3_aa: CASSPGTSGVDTQYF
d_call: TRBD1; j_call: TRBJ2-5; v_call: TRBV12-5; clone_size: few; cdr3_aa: CASGSTTGSETQYF
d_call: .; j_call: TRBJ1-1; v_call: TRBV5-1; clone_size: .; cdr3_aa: CASSLGDSRTMNTEAFF
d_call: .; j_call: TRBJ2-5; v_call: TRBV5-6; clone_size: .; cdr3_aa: CASSWGEQETQYF
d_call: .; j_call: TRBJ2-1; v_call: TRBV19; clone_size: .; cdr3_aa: CASSMGVGLDEQFF
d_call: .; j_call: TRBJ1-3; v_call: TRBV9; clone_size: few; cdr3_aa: CASSAGDSDTIYF
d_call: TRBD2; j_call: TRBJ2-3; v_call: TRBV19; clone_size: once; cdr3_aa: CASSGGGLSTDTQYF
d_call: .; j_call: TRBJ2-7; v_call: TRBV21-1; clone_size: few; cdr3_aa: CASSHRLAGGRSYEQYF
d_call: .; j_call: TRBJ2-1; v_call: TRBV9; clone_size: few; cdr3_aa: CASSGGDSRNEQFF
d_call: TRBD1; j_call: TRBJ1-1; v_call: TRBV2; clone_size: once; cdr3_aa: CASRRQGATEAFF
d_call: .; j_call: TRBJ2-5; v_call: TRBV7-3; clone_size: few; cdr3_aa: CASSLVGRETQYF